This TCR beta chain was documented in a study of T cells in Graves' hyperthyroidism and ophthalmopathy (dated by TCRdb to between 2018 and 2021). About the full investigation: Peripheral blood was sampled at the time of initial diagnosis, prior to any treatment. To identify distinguishing TCR V-J signatures, a discovery cohort of around 100 patients was used, comprising 40 to 45 with Graves' ophthalmopathy and around 60 with stable Graves' hyperthyroidism. Whether ophthalmopathy could be predicted prospectively was tested in an independent validation cohort made up of about 20 hyperthyroidism patients plus 17 patients who later progressed to ophthalmopathy. For training and testing, the 100 or so patients in the discovery cohort were randomly divided in a 7:3 ratio. In addition, the study compared T-cell repertoires in thyroid tissue and in blood from over 5 Graves' hyperthyroidism patients. After sampling, hyperthyroidism patients received methimazole starting at 30 mg daily, and ophthalmopathy patients received high-dose intravenous methylprednisolone. The paper describes TCR Vbeta CDR3 sequencing of fewer than 150 peripheral blood samples, made up of 43 ophthalmopathy patients, some 80 hyperthyroidism patients and roughly 17 progressor patients. Study-wide findings and limitations: Blood samples also contained most of the expanded thyroid clonotypes (frequency above 0.001), which suggests that blood repertoires may reflect thyroid immune responses. No statistical method was used to set the sample size in advance, and investigators knew the group allocation. Ophthalmopathy was separated from stable hyperthyroidism by a 13 V-J signature model, with over 85% sensitivity and about 81% specificity obtained in cross-validation and 80%/75% obtained in testing. During validation, the model predicted progression to ophthalmopathy a median of approximately 7 months ahead of onset, with almost 71% sensitivity and around 72% specificity.

Stable Graves' hyperthyroidism was defined as no progression to ophthalmopathy during 18 months of follow-up. Hyperthyroidism patients were aged 18 to 65 years and newly diagnosed, with disease duration of less than 2 months. Any patient with an uncontrolled infection, another autoimmune disease, pregnancy or lactation was excluded. Diagnoses relied on clinical symptoms, serum thyroxine and TRAb, thyroid ultrasound and orbital computed tomography. PBMCs were separated from over 9 ml of fresh peripheral blood using Ficoll-Paque density gradient centrifugation. Total RNA was extracted with Trizol reagent, and quality was checked on an Agilent 2100 Bioanalyzer. In this sample, this clonotype turned up many times. Its antigen remains unidentified. Base qualities were left out, and no much larger clone turns up one base away. CDR1 SEHNR and CDR2 FQNEAQ were looked up in the germline V gene (reference sequence). The CDR3 spans 15 residues, from the cysteine through the phenylalanine. Just CDR3 DNA is preserved here, 45 bases in frame from base 1. Trimming removed 2 bases from V and 1 base from J, leaving 11 bases between the germline ends.

The TCR beta CDR3 regions were amplified from RNA transcripts. The TCR CDR3 was subjected to a first round of RT-PCR using the HTBI primer set and the Qiagen OneStep RT-PCR kit. Libraries were constructed in a second round of multiplex PCR, after which size selection and purification were carried out. The libraries were sequenced on an Illumina HiSeq2000 using paired-end 100 bp reads. The paper's processing steps were these. Raw data were processed with SOAPnuke, discarding reads with adapters, uncalled bases, mean Phred below 15, or no exact constant-primer or identifier match. COPE v1.2.5 was used to merge the high-quality paired reads, and each unique nucleotide sequence was defined as a clonotype. Clonotypes were aligned to IMGT TRBV, TRBD and TRBJ reference segments using MiTCR v1.1. The analysis was restricted to V-J combinations with a frequency above 0.0001, which together covered roughly 99% of the repertoires. The TCS score was defined as the ratio of F50 (clonal expansion) to E x V (chaos), calculated using BLOSUM62-based TCRdist between CDR3 peptides within each V-J. Welch's t-statistics and random forest reduced 514 V-J features to 10 to 15, which were used in a naive Bayes classifier (R e1071). Thyroid-blood repertoire similarity was quantified with the Morisita-Horn index. TCRdb reprocessing: public reads trimmed at Q25 with fastp, clones called with MiXCR, in-frame beta chains kept. CDR3 protein sequences are deduplicated, and each keeps its most common genes and DNA. TCRdb's processing, not the authors', yielded these V and J calls. This sample is represented by 600,000 to 800,000 distinct CDR3 sequences; approximately 36% of them were singletons. Around 31% of the sample is in the top ten clones.

This receptor was taken from a woman aged 40 to 55 with Graves' hyperthyroidism. The source material was blood. The chain employs TRBV7-9 and TRBJ1-1; the D gene is perhaps TRBD1, from 5 matching bases. CDR3 region: CASSLFPDTNTEAFF. The DNA is as follows: TGTGCCAGCAGCTTATTCCCGGACACGAACACTGAAGCTTTCTTT.